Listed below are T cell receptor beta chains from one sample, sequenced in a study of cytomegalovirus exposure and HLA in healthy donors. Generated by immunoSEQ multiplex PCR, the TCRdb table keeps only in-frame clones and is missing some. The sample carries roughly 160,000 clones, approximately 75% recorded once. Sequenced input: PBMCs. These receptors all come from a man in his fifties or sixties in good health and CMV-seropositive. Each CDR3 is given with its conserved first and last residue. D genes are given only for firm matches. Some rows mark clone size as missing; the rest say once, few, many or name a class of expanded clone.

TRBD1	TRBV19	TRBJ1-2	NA	CASNPGQGRGYTF	TGTGCCAGTAACCCGGGACAGGGTAGGGGCTACACCTTC
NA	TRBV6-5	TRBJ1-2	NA	CASFYSASGGYTF	TGTGCCAGCTTTTACTCCGCTTCGGGGGGCTACACCTTC
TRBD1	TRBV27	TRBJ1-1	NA	CASSFGQGTTEAFF	TGTGCCAGCAGTTTCGGACAGGGGACGACTGAAGCTTTCTTT
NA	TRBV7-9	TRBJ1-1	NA	CASSLQEGGTEAFF	TGTGCCAGCAGCTTACAAGAAGGGGGCACTGAAGCTTTCTTT
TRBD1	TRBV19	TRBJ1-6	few	CASSIAQGGNSPLHF	TGTGCCAGTAGTATAGCTCAGGGGGGTAATTCACCCCTCCACTTT
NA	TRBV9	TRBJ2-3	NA	CASSVQIQGRTDTQYF	TGTGCCAGCAGCGTCCAAATACAGGGTCGTACAGATACGCAGTATTTT
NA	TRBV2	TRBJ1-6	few	CASCFGGYNSPLHF	TGTGCCAGCTGCTTTGGAGGTTATAATTCACCCCTCCACTTT
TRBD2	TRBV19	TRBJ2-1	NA	CASSRLGEGNEQFF	TGTGCCAGTAGCCGTTTGGGGGAGGGGAATGAGCAGTTCTTC
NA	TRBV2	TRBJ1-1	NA	CASSEAGTSNTEAFF	TGTGCCAGCAGTGAAGCCGGGACATCGAACACTGAAGCTTTCTTT
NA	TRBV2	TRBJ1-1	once	CASGPGMNTEAFF	TGTGCCAGCGGTCCGGGAATGAACACTGAAGCTTTCTTT
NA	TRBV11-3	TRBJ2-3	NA	CASSPRGALGDTQYF	TGTGCCAGCAGCCCCCGGGGGGCCCTAGGAGATACGCAGTATTTT
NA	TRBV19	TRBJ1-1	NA	CASTGWGLPRTTEAFF	TGTGCCAGTACTGGATGGGGGCTTCCAAGGACCACTGAAGCTTTCTTT
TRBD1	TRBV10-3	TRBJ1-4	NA	CAISEGTGAGKLFF	TGTGCCATCAGTGAGGGGACAGGGGCCGGAAAACTGTTTTTT
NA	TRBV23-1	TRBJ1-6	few	CASSQFRRDNSPLHF	TGCGCCAGCAGTCAATTCAGACGGGATAATTCACCCCTCCACTTT
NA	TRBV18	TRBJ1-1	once	CASSPFELTMNTEAFF	TGTGCCAGCTCACCATTTGAGCTCACGATGAACACTGAAGCTTTCTTT
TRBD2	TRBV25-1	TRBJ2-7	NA	CASSEFGLAYEQYF	TGTGCCAGCAGTGAATTCGGACTAGCCTACGAGCAGTACTTC
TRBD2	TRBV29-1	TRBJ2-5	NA	CSVWGLYSQETQYF	TGCAGCGTGTGGGGACTATACAGCCAAGAGACCCAGTACTTC
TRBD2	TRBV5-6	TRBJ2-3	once	CASSFGSGADTQYF	TGTGCCAGCAGCTTCGGTAGCGGGGCAGATACGCAGTATTTT
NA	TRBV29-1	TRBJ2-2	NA	CSAYQLWSTGELFF	TGCAGCGCTTACCAACTCTGGAGCACCGGGGAGCTGTTTTTT
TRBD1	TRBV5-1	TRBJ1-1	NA	CASSLRSPGQGRKTEAFF	TGCGCCAGCAGCTTGAGATCCCCGGGACAGGGTAGGAAGACTGAAGCTTTCTTT
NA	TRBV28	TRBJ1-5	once	CARTVIGNQPQHF	TGTGCCAGGACAGTGATTGGCAATCAGCCCCAGCATTTT
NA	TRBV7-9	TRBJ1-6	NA	CASSLGQLFPLHF	TGTGCCAGCAGCTTAGGACAGCTTTTTCCCCTCCACTTT
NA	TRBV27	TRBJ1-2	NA	CASSFWGRGYGYTF	TGTGCCAGCAGTTTCTGGGGGCGCGGCTATGGCTACACCTTC
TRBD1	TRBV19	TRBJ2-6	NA	CASSLWTGSPGANVLTF	TGTGCCAGTAGTCTCTGGACAGGGTCTCCCGGGGCCAACGTCCTGACTTTC
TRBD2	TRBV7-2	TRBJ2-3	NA	CASSRWAGGTDTQYF	TGTGCCAGCAGCCGGTGGGCGGGGGGCACAGATACGCAGTATTTT
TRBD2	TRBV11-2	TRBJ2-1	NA	CASSLGLAGGSYNEQFF	TGTGCCAGCAGCTTAGGGCTGGCGGGGGGTTCCTACAATGAGCAGTTCTTC
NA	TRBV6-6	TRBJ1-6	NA	CASGTAAGRSPLHF	TGTGCCAGCGGTACGGCAGCTGGGAGATCACCCCTCCACTTT
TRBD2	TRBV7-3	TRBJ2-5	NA	CASSRSGGLETQYF	TGTGCCAGCAGCCGGTCGGGGGGACTAGAGACCCAGTACTTC
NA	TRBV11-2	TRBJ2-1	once	CASSLNAEQFF	TGTGCCAGCAGCTTAAACGCGGAGCAGTTCTTC
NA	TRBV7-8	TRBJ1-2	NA	CASSPGGTRSDGYTF	TGTGCCAGCAGCCCCGGGGGGACAAGGAGCGATGGCTACACCTTC
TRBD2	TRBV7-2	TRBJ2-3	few	CASSLLAGATDTQYF	TGTGCCAGCAGCCTATTAGCGGGGGCCACAGATACGCAGTATTTT
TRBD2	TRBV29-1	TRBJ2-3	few	CSGRTSGYTDTQYF	TGCAGCGGGAGGACTAGCGGGTACACAGATACGCAGTATTTT
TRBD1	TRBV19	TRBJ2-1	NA	CASSIGGTGANEQFF	TGTGCCAGTAGTATAGGGGGGACAGGGGCCAATGAGCAGTTCTTC
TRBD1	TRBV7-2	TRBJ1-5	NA	CASSLDRGHLVRGQPQHF	TGTGCCAGCAGCTTAGACAGGGGACACCTCGTTCGTGGGCAGCCCCAGCATTTT
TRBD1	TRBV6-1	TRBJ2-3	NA	CASSERQGASDTQYF	TGTGCCAGCAGTGAAAGACAGGGGGCCTCAGATACGCAGTATTTT
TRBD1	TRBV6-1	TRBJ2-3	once	CASIRTGSRTDTQYF	TGTGCCAGCATTCGGACAGGTTCACGCACAGATACGCAGTATTTT
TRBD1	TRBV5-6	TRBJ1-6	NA	CASSLYGTGNSPLHF	TGTGCCAGCAGCTTGTATGGGACAGGGAATTCACCCCTCCACTTT
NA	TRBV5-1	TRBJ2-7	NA	CASSSKNNGQSSYEQYF	TGCGCCAGCAGCTCGAAAAATAACGGACAGTCATCCTACGAGCAGTACTTC
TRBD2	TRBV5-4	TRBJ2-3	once	CASSLAGGKDTQYF	TGTGCCAGCAGCTTGGCCGGGGGGAAAGATACGCAGTATTTT
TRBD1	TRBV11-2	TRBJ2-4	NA	CASSLETGQNIQYF	TGTGCCAGCAGCTTAGAGACAGGGCAAAACATTCAGTACTTC
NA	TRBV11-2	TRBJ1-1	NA	CASSLVGGRTEAFF	TGTGCCAGCAGCTTAGTCGGCGGTCGGACTGAAGCTTTCTTT
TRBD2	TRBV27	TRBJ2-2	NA	CASSSWTSGGPYTGELFF	TGTGCCAGCAGTTCCTGGACTAGCGGGGGGCCTTACACCGGGGAGCTGTTTTTT
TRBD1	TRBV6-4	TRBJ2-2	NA	CASSEAPGQTGELFF	TGTGCCAGCAGTGAGGCCCCGGGACAGACCGGGGAGCTGTTTTTT
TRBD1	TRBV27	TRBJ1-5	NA	CASSLSGTAEYSNQPQHF	TGTGCCAGCAGTTTATCGGGGACAGCCGAGTATAGCAATCAGCCCCAGCATTTT
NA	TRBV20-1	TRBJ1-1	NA	CSARMWPEAFF	TGCAGTGCTAGAATGTGGCCTGAAGCTTTCTTT
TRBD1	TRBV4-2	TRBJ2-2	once	CASSHGTGNTGELFF	TGTGCCAGCAGCCATGGGACAGGGAACACCGGGGAGCTGTTTTTT
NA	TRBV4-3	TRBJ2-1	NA	CASTPGDTYNEQFF	TGCGCCAGCACGCCAGGGGACACTTACAATGAGCAGTTCTTC
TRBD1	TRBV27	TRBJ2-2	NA	CASSWTGVGGELFF	TGTGCCAGCAGCTGGACAGGGGTCGGCGGGGAGCTGTTTTTT
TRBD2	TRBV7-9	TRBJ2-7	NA	CASSYQTSGSSYEQYF	TGTGCCAGCAGCTACCAGACTAGCGGGAGCTCCTACGAGCAGTACTTC
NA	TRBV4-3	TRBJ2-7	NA	CASSQAHPLASYEQYF	TGCGCCAGCAGCCAAGCCCACCCGCTAGCCTCCTACGAGCAGTACTTC
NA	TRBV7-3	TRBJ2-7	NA	CASSLARDSYEQYF	TGTGCCAGCAGCTTAGCCAGGGACTCCTACGAGCAGTACTTC
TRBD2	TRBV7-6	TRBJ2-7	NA	CASSLRGLGYEQYF	TGTGCCAGCAGCTTAAGGGGACTAGGCTACGAGCAGTACTTC
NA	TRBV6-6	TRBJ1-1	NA	CASIEHRSRVAFF	TGTGCCAGCATTGAGCATAGAAGCCGGGTAGCTTTCTTT
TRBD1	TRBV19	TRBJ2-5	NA	CASSTGQGWVTQYF	TGTGCCAGTAGTACGGGACAGGGGTGGGTGACCCAGTACTTC